This T cell receptor (beta chain) was identified during a study of blood T cells in healthy people across ages. Whole-study results and caveats: Bulk PBMC profiling left naive and antigen-experienced comparisons inconclusive.

The authors isolated at least 7 million PBMCs per sample. This clonotype has more than one count but fewer than ten. Its antigen remains unidentified. Primers used in a second PCR of about 7 to 12 cycles were a sample-barcoded 5' primer and a J-beta primer mix. A template-switch adaptor containing 12 random nucleotides labeled each cDNA molecule. TCRdb reanalysed the 5' RACE reads using MiXCR and keeps one entry per CDR3 protein. The table includes roughly 1.9 million distinct CDR3 sequences, 39% detected once. CDR1 and CDR2 from the germline V gene are MNHEY and SVGAGI. The CDR3 is made up of 13 amino acids. V dropped 4 bases and J dropped 4 bases, with 11 bases sitting between them.

Material for sequencing was blood. The chain combines TRBV6-5 with TRBJ2-7; D is possibly TRBD1 (5 bases). This sequence was found in a human donor in good health. The CDR3 nucleotides are TGTGCCAGCAGTTTCGACAGCGAATACGAGCAGTACTTC. Residues: CASSFDSEYEQYF.